This T cell receptor beta chain was obtained from a study of blood T cell repertoires in COVID-19 (TCRdb year 2020). Turning to the overall study: Samples from collaborators originated in the United States, Italy and Spain and spanned both the acute and convalescent phases of COVID-19. Where available, HLA class I and class II types were taken from metadata supplied by the sample provider and were not determined by assay-based typing. Nearly every sample came with metadata listing a de-identified subject ID, COVID-19 status, age in years and sex. The samples were drawn from two sources: the first 160 participants of the ongoing ImmuneRACE study, and 1,200 or so subjects contributed by 6 global collaborators. The repertoires were released in a freely available public database meant as a resource for research on the immune response to SARS-CoV-2. The prospective study material was composed of cDNA or gDNA derived from T cells, B-cell-depleted T cells, or PBMCs. The dataset comprised deeply sampled blood TCRbeta repertoires from subjects exposed to, actively infected with, or recovered from COVID-19. Beyond this particular receptor, the publication reports: How much clinical and demographic metadata was included differed by source and by participant, and the metadata was provided uncurated.

V has 4 bases trimmed and J has 0 bases trimmed; junction bases matching no gene number 4. CDR1 and CDR2, per the germline V gene, are MNHEY and SVGEGT. There are 15 amino acids in the CDR3, from cysteine to phenylalanine inclusive. The entry retains the CDR3 DNA only, 45 bases that are in frame from base 1. The collaborating institutions used their own protocols to collect whole blood in K2EDTA tubes. For TCRbeta analysis, collaborator samples were shipped as frozen whole blood, as isolated PBMCs, or as DNA extracted from either sample type. As regards this clone: The target of this receptor is not known. Per-base qualities were not stored, and no clone one base away is much larger.

TCRbeta CDR3 regions were amplified from genomic DNA using the immunoSEQ Assay, a bias-controlled multiplex PCR. The authors' analysis ran thus. The number of nucleated cells in each sample was estimated from the amplification of reference gene primers within the assay. To quantify the absolute abundance of each unique TCRbeta CDR3 rearrangement, sequence reads were collapsed and filtered. For each sample, productive Simpson clonality was calculated by taking the square root of Simpson's diversity index across productive rearrangements. TCRdb took over this immuneACCESS table, retaining in-frame rearrangements with V and J assigned. Such tables are incomplete; in checked studies, under half of the missing clones stem from an unresolved V gene, and the remainder is unexplained. The D gene and trimming were derived from the DNA, and the V and J assignments and clone size from that table. Counted in this sample were about 170,000 clones; 85% of them appeared once. In total, the top ten clones hold 3% to 3.5% of the sample.

The specimen was peripheral blood. The receptor's source is a human donor with acute or convalescent COVID-19. The donor label of this sample is uncertain. The sequence joins TRBV6-2 or TRBV6-3 to TRBJ2-7; TRBD1 fits 9 bases in the junction. The DNA reads as follows: TGTGCCAGCAGTTGGGGACAGGGAAACTCCTACGAGCAGTACTTC. Its protein reads: CASSWGQGNSYEQYF.